The next 22 T cell receptor beta chains were all read from a single sample in a study of control samples from healthy donors and cancer patients. The method was immunoSEQ multiplex PCR; TCRdb's version includes in-frame clones alone and lacks a portion of them. The profile shows 120,000 or so clones, around 90% of them singletons. The material sequenced was blood. All receptors derive from a man in his forties in good health.

The V gene is TRBV7-9, the J gene TRBJ2-7, with D perhaps TRBD1 (6 bases). Germline V gene sequence: CDR1 SEHNR, CDR2 FQNEAQ (reference sequence). V was clipped by 5 bases and J by 2 bases, with 10 bases between them. The CDR3 is made up of 13 amino acids. CDR3 sequence: CASSPRGPYEQYF. CDR3 DNA sequence: TGTGCCAGCAGCCCCAGGGGACCCTACGAGCAGTACTTC.

V gene TRBV6-5 combines with J gene TRBJ1-2, with D perhaps TRBD1 (5 bases). CDR3 length: 15 amino acids. Germline lookup yields CDR1 MNHEY and CDR2 SVGAGI. Between the trimmed V and J ends, which lost 4 bases and 7 bases, there was a span of 19 bases. The CDR3 loop reads CASSSEGTNSLGYTF. In DNA form, the CDR3 reads TGTGCCAGCAGTTCCGAAGGGACCAACTCTCTTGGCTACACCTTC.

The V gene is TRBV4-2, the J gene TRBJ1-3; D gene uncertain. CDR1 and CDR2 from the germline V gene are LGHNA and YNFKEQ. The CDR3 spans 15 residues. The ends were cut back, 2 bases at V and 5 bases at J, with 13 bases in the middle. In DNA form, the CDR3 reads TGTGCCAGCAGCCAATCTGGGCAGGCCCGAAACACCATATATTTT. It translates to CASSQSGQARNTIYF.

V usage is TRBV19 and J usage is TRBJ2-1, with D unresolved. Germline loops: CDR1 LNHDA, CDR2 SQIVND (reference sequence). The CDR3 is made up of 13 amino acids. V lost 5 bases to trimming and J lost 9 bases, with 14 bases between them. This CDR3 reads CASSPQNGGEQFF. In DNA, the CDR3 is TGTGCCAGTAGTCCCCAAAACGGCGGTGAGCAGTTCTTC. The full variable domain, rest sourced from reference TRBV19 and TRBJ2-1, is DGGITQSPKYLFRKEGQNVTLSCEQNLNHDAMYWYRQDPGQGLRLIYYSQIVNDFQKGDIAEGYSVSREKKESFPLTVTSAQKNPTAFYLCASSPQNGGEQFFGPGTRLTVL.

This sequence joins TRBV30 and TRBJ1-5, with D perhaps matching TRBD1 (6 bases). The germline gives CDR1 GTSNPN, CDR2 SVGIG (reference sequence). This CDR3 is 13 amino acids long. V gave up 3 bases and J gave up 9 bases, with 15 bases separating them. This CDR3 is CAWSGQRYLPQHF. CDR3 DNA: TGTGCCTGGAGCGGACAGAGGTATCTGCCCCAGCATTTT.

The V call is TRBV10-3, the J call TRBJ1-2; D is ambiguous. The V and J ends lost 7 bases and 4 bases respectively, with 13 bases between them. The CDR3 is made up of 13 amino acids. The germline V gene has CDR1 ENHRY and CDR2 SYGVKD. The CDR3 nucleotides read TGTGCCATCAACAGTCTCGAAGCCTATGGCTACACCTTC. It codes for CAINSLEAYGYTF.

This rearrangement joins TRBV11-3 to TRBJ1-1, with unresolved D. Trimming removed 0 bases from V and 7 bases from J, with 12 bases in between. The length of the CDR3 is 14 residues. Germline V gene sequence: CDR1 SGHNT, CDR2 YENEEA. CDR3: CASSLDRGGNEAFF. CDR3 DNA sequence: TGTGCCAGCAGCTTAGATCGAGGTGGCAATGAAGCTTTCTTT.

This chain uses TRBV10-3 with TRBJ1-6, with D perhaps matching TRBD1 (5 bases). The CDR3 is made up of 14 amino acids. Germline CDR1 and CDR2: ENHRY and SYGVKD. With 0 bases removed from V and 9 bases from J, the gap between germline ends came to 9 bases. CDR3 protein: CAISESGGSSPLHF. The CDR3 DNA is TGTGCCATCAGTGAGTCTGGGGGGAGTTCACCCCTCCACTTT.

The chain carries TRBV6-1 and TRBJ1-6; D call uncertain. Trimming cost V 4 bases and J 0 bases, with 10 bases left between them. This CDR3 has 16 amino acids. The germline CDR1 and CDR2 sequences are MNHNS and SASEGT. The chain's CDR3 is CASSGLVFSYNSPLHF. The CDR3, as DNA: TGTGCCAGCAGTGGGTTGGTCTTCTCCTATAATTCACCCCTCCACTTT.

V and J are TRBV6-2 or TRBV6-3 and TRBJ1-1, with a weak D call TRBD1 (5 bases). This CDR3 is 15 amino acids long. V was trimmed by 5 bases and J by 7 bases, leaving 20 bases between them. Germline assignment: CDR1 MNHEY and CDR2 SVGEGT. The CDR3 reads CASSANLLRGVEAFF. The CDR3 DNA is TGTGCCAGCAGTGCAAACCTATTGAGGGGCGTTGAAGCTTTCTTT.

Here the CDR3 DNA reads TGTGCCAGAATGGACAGGGAAATATGGGACTATGGCTACACCTTC. Its protein product is CARMDREIWDYGYTF. V is TRBV24-1 and J is TRBJ1-2; 8 nucleotides align to TRBD1. This CDR3 contains 15 residues. Germline CDR1 is KGHDR and CDR2 is SFDVKD. Trimming cost V 11 bases and J 3 bases; bases outside gene matches: 13.

This clone was picked up a small number of times. This sequence joins TRBV6-2 or TRBV6-3 and TRBJ1-1, with D possibly being TRBD1 (6 bases). V shed 5 bases and J shed 0 bases, with 10 bases lying between them. The V gene's germline CDR1 is MNHEY and CDR2 SVGEGT. The CDR3 length is 14 residues. The CDR3 reads CASSKQGLNTEAFF. For the CDR3, the DNA is TGTGCCAGCAGTAAACAGGGTCTGAACACTGAAGCTTTCTTT.

V gene TRBV5-6 combines with J gene TRBJ2-1; D unresolved. V shed 5 bases and J shed 3 bases, with 6 bases lying between them. Germline lookup yields CDR1 SGHDT and CDR2 YYEEEE. This CDR3 spans 12 amino acids. This CDR3 is CASSWGYNEQFF. The CDR3 DNA reads TGTGCCAGCAGTTGGGGCTACAATGAGCAGTTCTTC.

The rearrangement links TRBV19 to TRBJ1-5; 7 positions agree with TRBD1. Per germline, CDR1 LNHDA and CDR2 SQIVND (reference sequence). Trimming at V came to 4 bases and at J to 0 bases, leaving 3 bases not matched to a gene. The CDR3 extends over 15 amino acids. CDR3 bases: TGTGCCAGTAGTACGACAGGGTATAGCAATCAGCCCCAGCATTTT. It encodes CASSTTGYSNQPQHF.

The sample holds a few counts of this clone. This rearrangement joins TRBV10-2 to TRBJ2-5; the D is unclear. V lost 5 bases and J 5 bases, leaving 9 bases between the germline ends. This CDR3 is built from 12 residues. Germline V lookup: CDR1 WSHSY, CDR2 SAAADI. DNA for the CDR3: TGCGCCAGCAGTCCAAGGCGGGAGACCCAGTACTTC. Its translation: CASSPRRETQYF.

The V and J genes are TRBV7-2 and TRBJ2-7; D gene uncertain. The germline CDR1 and CDR2 sequences are SGHTA and FQGNSA. The V end lost 0 bases, the J end lost 4 bases, and 10 bases lay between the germline ends. CDR3 length: 14 amino acids. The CDR3: CASSLASGSYEQYF. CDR3 DNA: TGTGCCAGCAGCTTAGCATCTGGGTCTTACGAGCAGTACTTC. Full variable domain (missing parts from reference TRBV7-2 and TRBJ2-7): GAGVSQSPSNKVTEKGKDVELRCDPISGHTALYWYRQSLGQGLEFLIYFQGNSAPDKSGLPSDRFSAERTGGSVSTLTIQRTQQEDSAVYLCASSLASGSYEQYFGPGTRLTVT.

The CDR3 DNA follows: TGTGCCAGCAGCCTTGACAGATATCAGCCCCAGCATTTT. Protein: CASSLDRYQPQHF. V is TRBV12-3 or TRBV12-4 and J is TRBJ1-5, with a weak D call TRBD1 (5 bases). V lost 6 bases to trimming and J lost 5 bases, with 11 bases between them. CDR3 length: 13 amino acids.

The rearrangement links TRBV11-2 to TRBJ2-6; 11 bases are shared with TRBD1. The germline V gene encodes CDR1 SGHAT and CDR2 FQNNGV. This CDR3 spans 19 amino acids. V lost 3 bases and J lost 4; bases outside the gene matches: 11. CDR3 DNA sequence: TGTGCCAGCAGCTTCGACGTAGGACAGGGGGCTAGCGGGGCCAACGTCCTGACTTTC. It is translated as CASSFDVGQGASGANVLTF.

This clone was found a few times. This chain connects TRBV25-1 to TRBJ1-1, with TRBD1 as a possible D gene (6 bases). The V end lost 5 bases, the J end lost 8 bases, and 9 bases lay between the germline ends. Germline V lookup: CDR1 MGHDK, CDR2 SYGVNS. This CDR3 comprises 11 residues. CDR3 sequence (DNA): TGTGCCAGCAGTCCCGGGACAGAAGCTTTCTTT. Residues: CASSPGTEAFF.

J is TRBJ2-3 and V is TRBV29-1, with D possibly matching TRBD2 (5 bases). CDR3 length: 11 amino acids. The germline gives CDR1 SQVTM, CDR2 ANQGSEA. Trimming took off 4 bases at V and 6 bases at J, with 8 bases between the two ends. The CDR3 DNA reads as TGCAGCGTTGGGCCGGGGGATACGCAGTATTTT. Its translation is CSVGPGDTQYF.

V and J are TRBV7-9 and TRBJ1-2; 8 nucleotides match TRBD1. The CDR3 runs to 16 residues. V lost 5 bases to trimming and J lost 5 bases; unmatched junction nucleotides: 13. From germline, CDR1 is SEHNR and CDR2 FQNEAQ (reference sequence). CDR3 residues: CASSPWTGRTLYGYTF. The CDR3 nucleotides read TGTGCCAGCAGCCCGTGGACAGGGAGGACCTTATATGGCTACACCTTC.

The chain is built from TRBV2 and TRBJ1-2, with TRBD1 matching 7 bases. Germline trimming cut 0 bases from V and 12 bases from J; bases unmatched to any gene: 19. The CDR3 consists of 17 residues. Per the germline V gene, CDR1 is SNHLY and CDR2 is FYNNEI. The CDR3 DNA sequence: TGTGCCAGCAGTGAAGCGCTATTGAACAGGGGCACCCAAACTAACACCTTC. This gives the protein CASSEALLNRGTQTNTF.